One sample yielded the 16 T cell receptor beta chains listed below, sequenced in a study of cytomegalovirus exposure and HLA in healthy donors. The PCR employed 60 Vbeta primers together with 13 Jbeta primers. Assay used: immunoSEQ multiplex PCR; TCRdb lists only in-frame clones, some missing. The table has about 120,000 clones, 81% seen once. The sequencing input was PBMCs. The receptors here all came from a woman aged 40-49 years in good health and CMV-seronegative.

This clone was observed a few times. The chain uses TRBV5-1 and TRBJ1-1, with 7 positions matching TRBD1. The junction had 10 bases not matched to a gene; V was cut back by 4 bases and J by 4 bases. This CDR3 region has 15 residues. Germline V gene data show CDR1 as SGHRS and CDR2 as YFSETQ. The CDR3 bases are TGCGCCAGCAGCCAAGCCAGACAGGGAATCACTGAAGCTTTCTTT. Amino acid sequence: CASSQARQGITEAFF. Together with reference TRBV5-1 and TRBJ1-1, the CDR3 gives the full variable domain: KAGVTQTPRYLIKTRGQQVTLSCSPISGHRSVSWYQQTPGQGLQFLFEYFSETQRNKGNFPGRFSGRQFSNSRSEMNVSTLELGDSALYLCASSQARQGITEAFFGQGTRLTVV.

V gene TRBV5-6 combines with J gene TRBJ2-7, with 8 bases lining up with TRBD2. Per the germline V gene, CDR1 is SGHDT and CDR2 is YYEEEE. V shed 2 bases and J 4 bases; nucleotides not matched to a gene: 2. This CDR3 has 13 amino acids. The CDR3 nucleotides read TGTGCCAGCAGCTTTACTAGCGGATACGAGCAGTACTTC. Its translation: CASSFTSGYEQYF.

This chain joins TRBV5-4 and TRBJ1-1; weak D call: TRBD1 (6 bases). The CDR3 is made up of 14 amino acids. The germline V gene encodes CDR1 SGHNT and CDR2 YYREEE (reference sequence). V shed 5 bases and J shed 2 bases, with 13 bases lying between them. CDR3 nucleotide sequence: TGTGCCAGCAGTTCCCGACAGGCTAACACTGAAGCTTTCTTT. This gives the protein CASSSRQANTEAFF.

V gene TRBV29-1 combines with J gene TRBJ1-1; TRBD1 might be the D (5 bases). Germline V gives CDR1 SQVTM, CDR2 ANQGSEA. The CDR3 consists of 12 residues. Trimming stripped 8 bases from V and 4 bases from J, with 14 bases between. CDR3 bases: TGCAGCATTCTCGGCAGGGCCACTGAAGCTTTCTTT. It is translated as CSILGRATEAFF.

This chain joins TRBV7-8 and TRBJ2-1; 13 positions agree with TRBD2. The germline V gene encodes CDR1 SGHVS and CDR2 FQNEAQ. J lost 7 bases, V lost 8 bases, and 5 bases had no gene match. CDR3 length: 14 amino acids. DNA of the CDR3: TGTGCCAGCTCGCGGACTAGCGGGAGAAATGAGCAGTTCTTC. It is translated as CASSRTSGRNEQFF.

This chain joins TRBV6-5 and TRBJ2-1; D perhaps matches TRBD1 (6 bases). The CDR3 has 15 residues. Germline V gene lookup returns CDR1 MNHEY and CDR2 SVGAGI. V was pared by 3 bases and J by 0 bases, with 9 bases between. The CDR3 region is CASSYGQSSYNEQFF. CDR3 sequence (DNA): TGTGCCAGCAGTTATGGACAGAGCTCCTACAATGAGCAGTTCTTC.

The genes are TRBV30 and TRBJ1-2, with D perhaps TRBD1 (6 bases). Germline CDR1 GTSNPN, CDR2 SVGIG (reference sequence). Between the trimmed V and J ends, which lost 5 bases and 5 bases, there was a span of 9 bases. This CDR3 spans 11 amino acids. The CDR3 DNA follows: TGTGCCTGGTCAGGGGATTATGGCTACACCTTC. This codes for CAWSGDYGYTF.

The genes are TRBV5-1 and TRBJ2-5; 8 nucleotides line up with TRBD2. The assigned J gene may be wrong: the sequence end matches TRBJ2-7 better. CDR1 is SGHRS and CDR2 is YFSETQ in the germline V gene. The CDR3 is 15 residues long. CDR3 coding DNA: TGCGCCAGCAGCTTCCAAACTAGCGGCCATTACGAGCAGTACTTC. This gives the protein CASSFQTSGHYEQYF.

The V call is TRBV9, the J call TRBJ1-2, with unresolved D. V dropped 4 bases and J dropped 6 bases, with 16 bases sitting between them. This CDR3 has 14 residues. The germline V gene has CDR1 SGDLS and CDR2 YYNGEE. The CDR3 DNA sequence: TGTGCCAGCAGCCCGATCGACCGGGTCGATGGCTACACCTTC. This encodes CASSPIDRVDGYTF.

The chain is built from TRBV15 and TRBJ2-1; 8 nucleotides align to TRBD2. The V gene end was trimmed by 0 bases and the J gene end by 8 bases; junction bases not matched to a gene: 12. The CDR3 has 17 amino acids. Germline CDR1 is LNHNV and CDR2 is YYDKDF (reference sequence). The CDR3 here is CATSRDLFSAGAYEQFF. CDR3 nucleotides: TGTGCCACCAGCAGAGATCTCTTTTCAGCGGGAGCTTATGAGCAGTTCTTC. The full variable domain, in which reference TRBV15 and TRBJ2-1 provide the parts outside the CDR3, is DAMVIQNPRYQVTQFGKPVTLSCSQTLNHNVMYWYQQKSSQAPKLLFHYYDKDFNNEADTPDNFQSRRPNTSFCFLDIRSPGLGDTAMYLCATSRDLFSAGAYEQFFGPGTRLTVL.

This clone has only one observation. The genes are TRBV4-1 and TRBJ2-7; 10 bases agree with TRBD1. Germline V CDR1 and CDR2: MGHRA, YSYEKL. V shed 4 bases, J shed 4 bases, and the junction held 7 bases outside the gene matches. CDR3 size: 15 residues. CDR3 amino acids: CASSLQPGQGYEQYF. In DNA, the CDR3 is TGCGCCAGCAGCCTTCAACCGGGACAGGGGTACGAGCAGTACTTC.

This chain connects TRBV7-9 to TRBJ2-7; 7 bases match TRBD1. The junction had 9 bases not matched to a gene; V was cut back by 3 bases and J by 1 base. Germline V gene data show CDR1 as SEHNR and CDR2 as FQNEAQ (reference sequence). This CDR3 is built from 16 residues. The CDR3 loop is CASSFSARDSSYEQYF. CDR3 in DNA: TGTGCCAGCAGCTTTAGCGCCCGGGACAGTTCCTACGAGCAGTACTTC.

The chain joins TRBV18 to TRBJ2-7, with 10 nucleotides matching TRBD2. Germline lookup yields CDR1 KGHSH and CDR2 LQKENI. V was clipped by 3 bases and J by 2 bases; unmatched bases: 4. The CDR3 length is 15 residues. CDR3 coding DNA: TGTGCCAGCTCACCGAGCGGGGGGGGAGCCTACGAGCAGTACTTC. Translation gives CASSPSGGGAYEQYF.

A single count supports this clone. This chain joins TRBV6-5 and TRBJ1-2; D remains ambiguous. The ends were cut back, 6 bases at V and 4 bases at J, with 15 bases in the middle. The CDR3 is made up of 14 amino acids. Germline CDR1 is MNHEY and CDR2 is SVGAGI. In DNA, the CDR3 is TGTGCCAGCAGATTACGAGGGCTGAGCTATGGCTACACCTTC. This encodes CASRLRGLSYGYTF.

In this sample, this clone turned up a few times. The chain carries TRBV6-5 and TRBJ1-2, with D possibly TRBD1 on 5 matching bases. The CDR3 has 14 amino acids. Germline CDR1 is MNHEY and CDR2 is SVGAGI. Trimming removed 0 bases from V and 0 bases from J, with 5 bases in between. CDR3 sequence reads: CASSYSTANYGYTF. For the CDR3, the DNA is TGTGCCAGCAGTTACTCGACAGCTAACTATGGCTACACCTTC.

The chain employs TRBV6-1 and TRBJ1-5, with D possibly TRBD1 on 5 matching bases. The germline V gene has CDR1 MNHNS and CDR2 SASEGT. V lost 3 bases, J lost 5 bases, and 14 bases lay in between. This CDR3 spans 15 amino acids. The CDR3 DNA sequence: TGTGCCAGCAGTGAGTCGGGGGTTCTCGATCAGCCCCAGCATTTT. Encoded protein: CASSESGVLDQPQHF.